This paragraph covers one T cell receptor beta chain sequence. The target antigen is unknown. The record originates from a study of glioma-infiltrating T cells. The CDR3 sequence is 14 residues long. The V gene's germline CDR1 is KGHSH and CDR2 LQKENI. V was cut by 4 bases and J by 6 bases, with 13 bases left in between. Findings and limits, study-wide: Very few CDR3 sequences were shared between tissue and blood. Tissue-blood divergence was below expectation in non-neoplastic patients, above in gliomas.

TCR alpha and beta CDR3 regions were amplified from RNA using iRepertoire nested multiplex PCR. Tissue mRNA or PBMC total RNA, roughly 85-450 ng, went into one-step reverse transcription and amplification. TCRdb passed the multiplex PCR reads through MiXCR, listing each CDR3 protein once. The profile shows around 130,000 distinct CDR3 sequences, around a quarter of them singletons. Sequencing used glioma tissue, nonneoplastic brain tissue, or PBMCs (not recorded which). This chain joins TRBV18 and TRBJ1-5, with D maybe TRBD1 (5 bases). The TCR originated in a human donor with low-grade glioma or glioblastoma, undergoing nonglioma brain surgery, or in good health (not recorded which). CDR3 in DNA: TGTGCCAGCTCACGGGGGGGATCCGCTCAGCCCCAGCATTTT. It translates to CASSRGGSAQPQHF.